This TCR beta chain was retrieved from a study of identical twins. General observations from the study: Fewer insertions marked abundant cord blood beta clonotypes; young adult naive trended weakly, memory not at all.

This CDR3 is built from 13 residues. The germline V and J ends were trimmed by 5 bases and 8 bases, with 15 bases remaining between them. CDR1 is DFQATT and CDR2 is SNEGSKA in the germline V gene (reference sequence). Points on this clonotype: Its antigen is unknown.

MiXCR, applied by TCRdb to the 5' RACE reads, yields one record per CDR3 protein. The sample includes roughly 470,000 distinct CDR3 sequences, roughly an eighth of them seen just once. The same sample was also studied in work on yellow fever vaccine responses in identical twins.

The sequence came from a woman between 18 and 30 years old in good health. Source material: CD4+ T cells sorted from blood. The chain has TRBV20-1 and TRBJ1-4, with D tentatively TRBD1 (6 bases). CDR3 in amino acids: CSAEGGDREKLFF. The CDR3 region has the DNA TGCAGTGCTGAAGGGGGGGATCGAGAAAAACTGTTTTTT.